This TCR beta chain was sequenced during a study of ipilimumab plus nivolumab after autologous stem cell transplantation. Here immunoSEQ multiplex PCR was the method, and the copy in TCRdb shows in-frame clones only, minus some. The table has some 87,000 clones, 83% seen once. The CDR3 is made up of 20 amino acids. Germline CDR1 is SGDLS and CDR2 is YYNGEE. The V and J ends lost 4 bases and 0 bases respectively, with 28 bases between them. Patients got ipilimumab 1 mg/kg beginning 14 to 28 days post-transplant. Dosing: nivolumab 3 mg/kg IV, weeks 1, 4, 7, 10, then every two weeks to week 26. This specimen was PBMCs, taken in a trial of ipilimumab plus nivolumab as post-transplant consolidation. The source of this sequence is a male donor with diffuse large B-cell lymphoma. This rearrangement joins TRBV9 to TRBJ1-1, with D unclear. The CDR3 region is CASSHPLGVGDPFMNTEAFF. Written as DNA, the CDR3 is TGTGCCAGCAGCCATCCTCTTGGGGTCGGCGACCCTTTTATGAACACTGAAGCTTTCTTT.